What follows are 3 T cell receptor beta chains derived from one specimen sequenced in a study of human T cells and chemical hapten exposure. Via MiXCR, TCRdb re-called the RACE reads, giving one row per CDR3 protein. The data hold 75,000 to 100,000 distinct CDR3 sequences, with approximately 13% observed a single time. Time point here: patch test 1, 2 weeks after DPC sensitization. Treatment indicated: therapeutic diphenylcyclopropenone sensitization with weekly scalp DPC. The specimen was whole blood, collected in connection with sensitization to the hapten diphenylcyclopropenone (DPC). These receptors were obtained from a woman in her thirties or forties with alopecia areata. Some clones in this sample may be carry-over from other donors' samples.

This rearrangement joins TRBV5-6 to TRBJ2-3; D not certain. CDR3 length equals 13 residues. The germline V gene encodes CDR1 SGHDT and CDR2 YYEEEE. Trimming stripped 0 bases from V and 6 bases from J, with 8 bases between. The CDR3 loop reads CASSLEDVDTQYF. The CDR3 DNA is TGTGCCAGCAGCTTGGAGGATGTCGATACGCAGTATTTT. Based on the CDR3 plus reference TRBV5-6 and TRBJ2-3, the full variable domain is DAGVTQSPTHLIKTRGQQVTLRCSPKSGHDTVSWYQQALGQGPQFIFQYYEEEERQRGNFPDRFSGHQFPNYSSELNVNALLLGDSALYLCASSLEDVDTQYFGPGTRLTVL.

This clonotype was seen a few times. V is TRBV12-5 and J is TRBJ1-1; D might be TRBD1 (5 bases). V was shortened by 7 bases and J by 5 bases, with 14 bases between the two germline ends. In germline, CDR1 is LGHNT, CDR2 FRNRAP. This CDR3 comprises 13 residues. CDR3 protein: CASDRGVGTEAFF. CDR3 DNA: TGTGCTAGTGACCGAGGGGTCGGTACTGAAGCTTTCTTT. Filled out from reference TRBV12-5 and TRBJ1-1, the complete variable domain reads DARVTQTPRHKVTEMGQEVTMRCQPILGHNTVFWYRQTMMQGLELLAYFRNRAPLDDSGMPKDRFSAEMPDATLATLKIQPSEPRDSAVYFCASDRGVGTEAFFGQGTRLTVV.

The V gene is TRBV14, the J gene TRBJ2-7; no clear D. Germline assignment: CDR1 SGHDN and CDR2 FVKESK. The CDR3 covers 12 residues. Deletions cut 4 bases from V and 3 bases from J, with 7 bases between. The CDR3 DNA reads TGTGCCAGCAGCCGCTACATCTACGAGCAGTACTTC. Its protein is CASSRYIYEQYF.